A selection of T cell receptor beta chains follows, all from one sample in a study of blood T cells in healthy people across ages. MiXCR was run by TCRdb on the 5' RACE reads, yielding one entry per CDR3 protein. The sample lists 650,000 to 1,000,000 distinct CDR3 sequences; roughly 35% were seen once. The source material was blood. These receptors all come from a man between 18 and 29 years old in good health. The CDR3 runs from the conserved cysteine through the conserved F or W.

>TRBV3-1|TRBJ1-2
CASSQMSGSTDGYTF
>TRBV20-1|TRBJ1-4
CSAPQGTTNEKLFF
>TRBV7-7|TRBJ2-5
CASSLAGLETQYF
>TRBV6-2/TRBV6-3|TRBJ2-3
CASSYGDGGATDTQYF
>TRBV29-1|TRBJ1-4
CSATVETNEKLFF
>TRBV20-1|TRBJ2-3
CSARRAGGNSDTQYF
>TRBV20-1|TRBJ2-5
CSARFSPGRETQYF
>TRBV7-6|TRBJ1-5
CVSSLGQGDQPQHF
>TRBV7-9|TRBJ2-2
CASSRRQGLVSGELFF
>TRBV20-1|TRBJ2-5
CSAHRLEQGNEQYF
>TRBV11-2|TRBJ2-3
CASGNDRGTDTQYF
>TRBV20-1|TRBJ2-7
CSAVRGTALGEQYF
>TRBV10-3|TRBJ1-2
CATGTDSNYGYTF
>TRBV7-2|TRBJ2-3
CASSVGGITDTQYF
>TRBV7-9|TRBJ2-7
CASSRDNHYEQYF
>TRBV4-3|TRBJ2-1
CASSYLTGTEYNEQFF
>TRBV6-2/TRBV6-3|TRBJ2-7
CASSSLIVNYEQYF
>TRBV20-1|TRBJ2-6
CSASLAGLSSGANVLTF
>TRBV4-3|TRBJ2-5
CASSQDLWEETQYF
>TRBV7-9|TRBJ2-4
CASSSKGGLNLNIQYF
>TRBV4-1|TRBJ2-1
CASSQEGTIPLYNEQFF
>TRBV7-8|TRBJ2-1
CASSSWQGNYNEQFF
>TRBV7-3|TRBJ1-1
CASSVTDGNTEAFF
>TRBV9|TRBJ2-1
CASSTSRDRDYNEQFF
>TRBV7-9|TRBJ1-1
CASSPQARGAGTEAFF
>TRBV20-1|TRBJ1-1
CSARDRRRFSNTEAFF
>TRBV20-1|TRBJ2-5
CSARDWISVETQYF
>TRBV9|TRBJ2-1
CASNPSGNNEQFF
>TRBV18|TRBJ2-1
CASSPRQDTTGEQFF
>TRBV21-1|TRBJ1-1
CASSKKPRDRNTEAFF
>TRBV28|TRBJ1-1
CASSRDRGFVVAFF
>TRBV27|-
CASSFIAGEGETQYF
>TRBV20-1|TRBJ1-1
CSARDRQALRNTEAFF
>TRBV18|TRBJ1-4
CASSPPGRQAGEKLFF
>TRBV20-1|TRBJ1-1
CSARDGNTEAFF
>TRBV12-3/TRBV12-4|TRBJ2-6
CASRVGGLGANVLTF
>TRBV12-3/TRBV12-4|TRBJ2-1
CASSFALAGRGTYNEQFF